The TCR beta chain described here comes from a study of cytomegalovirus exposure and HLA in healthy donors. Study-wide context: The study placed over 65% of its approximately 360 genotyped donors in the Caucasian-associated ancestry cluster.

Findings and limits, study-wide: Presence/absence analyses rested on an assumption that sequencing depth was roughly uniform across donors.

The V end lost 1 base, the J end lost 6 bases, and 15 bases lay between the germline ends. Germline-derived CDR1 and CDR2 are MGHRA and YSYEKL. CDR3 length equals 16 residues. The PCR used 60 Vbeta and 13 Jbeta primers. TCRdb keeps only in-frame clones here, not all; method: immunoSEQ multiplex PCR. The sample lists some 130,000 clones; roughly 70% were seen once. Of note for this clone: Its antigen is unidentified.

Material for sequencing was PBMCs. The clonotype originates from a woman aged 55-69 years in good health and CMV-seropositive. This rearrangement joins TRBV4-1 to TRBJ1-4; D uncertain. In nucleotides, the CDR3 is TGCGCCAGCAGCCAAGGAAAAGCAGGCCAGTATGAAAAACTGTTTTTT. This gives the protein CASSQGKAGQYEKLFF.